This entry concerns a single T cell receptor (beta chain). What it recognizes is unknown. Specified time point: persistent/refractory GD, antithyroid drugs over 5 years with positive TRAb. Preparation of the TCR library used RNA extracted from PBMCs. These data come from a study of regulatory T cells in long-lasting Graves disease. Germline CDR1 and CDR2: DFQATT and SNEGSKA (reference sequence). This CDR3 is built from 15 residues. V dropped 7 bases and J dropped 7 bases, with 23 bases sitting between them. The study's findings and limits: With persistent disease, TRBV28, TRBJ1-2 and TRBJ2-5 were the favored segments.

Investigators prepared the TCR beta libraries by applying iRepertoire HTBI primers and Arm-PCR of CDR3 regions. TCRdb re-called the multiplex PCR reads with MiXCR, one entry per CDR3 protein. The sample shows 430,000 or so distinct CDR3 sequences, roughly 23% of them seen only once. V gene TRBV20-1 combines with J gene TRBJ2-4, with TRBD1 as a possible D gene (5 bases). Sequencing was performed on peripheral blood mononuclear cells (PBMCs), taken when the disease was refractory, from a patient treated with antithyroid drugs. This clonotype was sampled from a female donor with Graves disease. The CDR3 nucleotides are TGCAGTGTCCTCATAATGGGCCAGGGAAGTAACATTCAGTACTTC. Its translation is CSVLIMGQGSNIQYF.